Listed below are T cell receptor beta chains from one sample, sequenced in a study of a mutant IDH1 vaccine in newly diagnosed glioma. Here immunoSEQ multiplex PCR was the method, and the copy in TCRdb shows in-frame clones only, minus some. The sample has tens of thousands of clones; under 80% are singletons. Their antigens are not known. Specimen: PBMCs, collected from a glioma patient whose treatment included an IDH1 peptide vaccine. These receptors came from a man under 40 with glioma. Each CDR3 is given with its conserved first and last residue. Each record gives: V gene, clone size, D gene, J gene, CDR3 protein, CDR3 DNA. D genes are given only for firm matches. The listing skips clone size in some rows; elsewhere it reads once, few, many or a size class.

>TRBV5-4|.|.|TRBJ1-4
CASRPDTNEKLFF
TGTGCCAGCAGGCCGGACACCAATGAAAAACTGTTTTTT
>TRBV6-1|.|.|TRBJ1-3
CASIPLDVPGNTIYF
TGTGCCAGCATCCCTCTGGACGTCCCTGGAAACACCATATATTTT
>TRBV4-3|.|.|TRBJ1-6
CASSPRGPGYNSPLHF
TGCGCCAGCAGCCCCCGAGGCCCGGGCTATAATTCACCCCTCCACTTT
>TRBV14|.|.|TRBJ1-1
CASSQPPPNTEAFF
TGTGCCAGCAGCCAACCCCCCCCGAACACTGAAGCTTTCTTT
>TRBV4-1|.|.|TRBJ1-3
CASSQAGVGGSGNTIYF
TGCGCCAGCAGCCAAGCTGGCGTCGGCGGTTCGGGAAACACCATATATTTT
>TRBV4-2|few|.|TRBJ1-1
CASSQGRVLNTEAFF
TGTGCCAGCAGCCAAGGGCGGGTCCTGAACACTGAAGCTTTCTTT
>TRBV2|.|TRBD1|TRBJ1-1
CATSGTGNTEAFF
TGTGCCACCTCCGGGACAGGGAACACTGAAGCTTTCTTT
>TRBV7-3|once|.|TRBJ2-7
CASSLTPGLSEQYF
TGTGCCAGCAGCTTAACGCCAGGGCTAAGCGAGCAGTACTTC
>TRBV14|few|TRBD1|TRBJ2-3
CASSATGGDTQYF
TGTGCCAGCAGCGCCACAGGGGGAGATACGCAGTATTTT
>TRBV18|.|.|TRBJ2-3
CASSERDTQYF
TGTGCCAGCTCGGAGAGGGATACGCAGTATTTT
>TRBV14|.|TRBD2|TRBJ2-1
CASSQDLTSGRSQFF
TGTGCCAGCAGCCAAGACCTTACTAGCGGGAGATCCCAGTTCTTC
>TRBV10-1|.|.|TRBJ1-1
CASEGPGDHEAFF
TGCGCCAGCGAGGGACCGGGGGACCATGAAGCTTTCTTT
>TRBV11-2|.|.|TRBJ1-2
CASSLMEGGGYTF
TGTGCCAGCAGCCTTATGGAGGGAGGTGGCTACACCTTC
>TRBV7-8|.|TRBD1|TRBJ2-5
CASSSTGVYQETQYF
TGTGCCAGCAGCTCGACAGGGGTGTACCAAGAGACCCAGTACTTC
>TRBV18|.|.|TRBJ1-3
CASSPRFDESSGNTIYF
TGTGCCAGCTCACCACGTTTCGACGAGAGCTCTGGAAACACCATATATTTT
>TRBV13|.|TRBD2|TRBJ2-3
CASSLIDAGGTDTQYF
TGTGCCAGCAGCTTAATAGACGCGGGGGGCACAGATACGCAGTATTTT
>TRBV29-1|.|TRBD2|TRBJ2-5
CSVELAGGQETQYF
TGCAGCGTTGAACTAGCGGGAGGACAAGAGACCCAGTACTTC
>TRBV5-1|.|.|TRBJ1-5
CASSLGSGGGNQPQHF
TGCGCCAGCAGCTTGGGTTCCGGGGGTGGCAATCAGCCCCAGCATTTT
>TRBV6-5|.|TRBD2|TRBJ2-7
CASSYLGRGREQYF
TGTGCCAGCAGTTACCTCGGGAGGGGTCGGGAGCAGTACTTC
>TRBV5-6|once|TRBD2|TRBJ2-7
CASSLGPSGIYEQYF
TGTGCCAGCAGCTTGGGCCCTAGCGGGATCTACGAGCAGTACTTC
>TRBV5-1|few|.|TRBJ1-1
CASSLVASNTEAFF
TGCGCCAGCAGCTTGGTGGCTTCGAACACTGAAGCTTTCTTT
>TRBV29-1|.|TRBD1|TRBJ1-5
CSVGSGTGVNQPQHF
TGCAGCGTTGGCTCCGGGACAGGGGTCAATCAGCCCCAGCATTTT
>TRBV7-9|once|.|TRBJ2-7
CASSLAGGGTGISYEQYF
TGTGCCAGCAGCTTAGCAGGGGGGGGGACAGGAATCTCCTACGAGCAGTACTTC